These 5 T cell receptor beta chains were all obtained from the same sample, sequenced in a study of T-cell reconstitution after alpha-beta-depleted transplantation in children. As it was prepared, the TCRbeta library received unique molecular identifiers. TCRdb re-called the PCR reads through MiXCR, storing one row per CDR3 protein. The data show roughly 670,000 distinct CDR3 sequences, around 13% seen once. The material was PBMCs, obtained before TCRalphabeta/CD19-depleted stem cell transplant. The receptors were sampled from a girl aged 2 to 9 with congenital amegakaryocytic thrombocytopenia, due to receive a stem cell transplant.

Ten or more counts support this clonotype. The rearrangement joins TRBV4-1 to TRBJ2-5; TRBD2 matches 9 bases. CDR3 length equals 16 residues. Germline V gives CDR1 MGHRA, CDR2 YSYEKL. The ends lost 4 bases at V and 2 bases at J; junction bases unmatched: 8. The CDR3 sequence: CASSLVAGDLQETQYF. The CDR3 DNA reads as TGCGCCAGCAGCCTCGTAGCGGGAGATTTGCAAGAGACCCAGTACTTC.

Only a few counts were recorded for this clonotype. The V and J genes are TRBV5-1 and TRBJ2-7, with D perhaps matching TRBD1 or TRBD2 (5 bases each). V was cut by 1 base and J by 4 bases, with 12 bases left in between. Germline V gene lookup returns CDR1 SGHRS and CDR2 YFSETQ. The CDR3 runs to 14 residues. The CDR3 loop is CASSLRDGLYEQYF. The CDR3 nucleotides read TGCGCCAGCAGCTTGCGGGACGGATTATACGAGCAGTACTTC.

This clonotype has more than one count but fewer than ten. The CDR3 here is CSVERLATDTQYF. The CDR3 DNA follows: TGCAGCGTTGAAAGGCTAGCTACAGATACGCAGTATTTT. V usage is TRBV29-1 and J usage is TRBJ2-3, with D perhaps TRBD2 (5 bases). Trimming cost V 2 bases and J 3 bases, with 9 bases left between them. CDR3 length: 13 amino acids. Germline V lookup: CDR1 SQVTM, CDR2 ANQGSEA.

This clonotype was seen at least ten times. The CDR3 is CASRLTNTGELFF. DNA of the CDR3: TGTGCCAGCAGACTAACGAACACCGGGGAGCTGTTTTTT. This chain connects TRBV7-6 to TRBJ2-2; D ambiguous. This CDR3 region has 13 residues. From germline, CDR1 is SGHVS and CDR2 FNYEAQ. The V end lost 6 bases, the J end lost 0 bases, and 5 bases lay between the germline ends.

V gene TRBV27 combines with J gene TRBJ1-2, with D perhaps matching TRBD1 (5 bases). V dropped 5 bases and J dropped 7 bases, with 23 bases sitting between them. The CDR3 runs to 16 residues. Germline V CDR1 and CDR2: MNHEY, SMNVEV (reference sequence). CDR3 amino acids: CASSILQDGLFFGYTF. The CDR3 DNA follows: TGTGCCAGCAGTATCCTACAGGACGGTCTCTTCTTTGGCTACACCTTC.